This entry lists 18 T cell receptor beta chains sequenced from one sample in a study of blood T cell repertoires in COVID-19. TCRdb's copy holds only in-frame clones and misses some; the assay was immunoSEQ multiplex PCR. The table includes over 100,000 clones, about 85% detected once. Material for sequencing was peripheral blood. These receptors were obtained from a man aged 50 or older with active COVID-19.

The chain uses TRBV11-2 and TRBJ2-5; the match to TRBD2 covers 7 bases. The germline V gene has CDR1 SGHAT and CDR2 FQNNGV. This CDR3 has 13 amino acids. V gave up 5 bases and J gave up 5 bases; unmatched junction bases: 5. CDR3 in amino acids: CASSPGLVETQYF. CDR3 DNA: TGTGCCAGCAGCCCCGGACTAGTTGAGACCCAGTACTTC.

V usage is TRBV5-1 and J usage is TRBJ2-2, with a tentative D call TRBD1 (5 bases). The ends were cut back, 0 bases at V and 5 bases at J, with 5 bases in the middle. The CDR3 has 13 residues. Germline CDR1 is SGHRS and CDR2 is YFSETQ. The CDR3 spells CASSLGQTGELFF. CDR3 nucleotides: TGCGCCAGCAGCTTGGGACAGACCGGGGAGCTGTTTTTT.

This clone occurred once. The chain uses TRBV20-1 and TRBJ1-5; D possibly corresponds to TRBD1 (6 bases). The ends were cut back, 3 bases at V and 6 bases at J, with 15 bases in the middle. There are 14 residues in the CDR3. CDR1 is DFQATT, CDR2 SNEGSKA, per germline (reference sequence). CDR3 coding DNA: TGCAGTGCTAGTAGGTCAGGGGTGGCTCAGCCCCAGCATTTT. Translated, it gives CSASRSGVAQPQHF.

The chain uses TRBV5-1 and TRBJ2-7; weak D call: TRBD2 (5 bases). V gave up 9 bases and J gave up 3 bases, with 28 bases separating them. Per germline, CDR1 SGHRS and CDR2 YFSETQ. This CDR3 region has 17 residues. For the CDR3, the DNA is TGCGCCACTTCCCGGATGCTCAGCGGCGACGCCTTCTACGAGCAGTACTTC. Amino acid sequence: CATSRMLSGDAFYEQYF.

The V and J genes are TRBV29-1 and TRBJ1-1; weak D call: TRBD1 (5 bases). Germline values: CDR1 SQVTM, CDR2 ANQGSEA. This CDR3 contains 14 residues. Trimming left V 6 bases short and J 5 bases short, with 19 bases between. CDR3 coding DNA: TGCAGCGTGGTCCCAGGGCCGGGAGGGACTGAAGCTTTCTTT. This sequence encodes CSVVPGPGGTEAFF.

The CDR3 region is CASSQVLGNEQFF. The CDR3 DNA is TGTGCCAGCAGCCAAGTCCTAGGTAATGAGCAGTTCTTC. The V call is TRBV3-1 (or the pseudogene TRBV3-2), the J call TRBJ2-1; D is uncertain. V was trimmed by 1 base and J by 7 bases, leaving 8 bases between them. Germline values: CDR1 LGHDT, CDR2 YNNKEL (reference sequence). The CDR3 runs 13 residues.

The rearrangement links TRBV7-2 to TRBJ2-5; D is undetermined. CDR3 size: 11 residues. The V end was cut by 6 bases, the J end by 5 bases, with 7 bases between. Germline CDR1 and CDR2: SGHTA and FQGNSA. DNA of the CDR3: TGTGCCAGCAGGTCGAGGGAGACCCAGTACTTC. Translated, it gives CASRSRETQYF.

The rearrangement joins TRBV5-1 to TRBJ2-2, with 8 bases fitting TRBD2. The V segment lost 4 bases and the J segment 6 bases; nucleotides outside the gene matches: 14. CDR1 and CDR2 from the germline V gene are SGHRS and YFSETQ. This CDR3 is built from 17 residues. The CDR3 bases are TGCGCCAGCAGCCAAAACCCTAGCGGGTCCTTTCCCGGGGAGCTGTTTTTT. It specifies CASSQNPSGSFPGELFF.

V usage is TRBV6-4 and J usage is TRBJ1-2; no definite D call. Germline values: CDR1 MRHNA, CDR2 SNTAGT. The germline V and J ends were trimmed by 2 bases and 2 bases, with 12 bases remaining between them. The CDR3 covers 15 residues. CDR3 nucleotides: TGTGCCAGCAGTGACCGGAGGTTTCCCAACTATGGCTACACCTTC. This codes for CASSDRRFPNYGYTF.

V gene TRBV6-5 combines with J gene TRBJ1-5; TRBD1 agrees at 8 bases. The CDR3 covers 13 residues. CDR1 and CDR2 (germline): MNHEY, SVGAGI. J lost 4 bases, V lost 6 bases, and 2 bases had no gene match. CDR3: CASRRDRNQPQHF. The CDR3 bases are TGTGCCAGCAGACGGGACAGGAATCAGCCCCAGCATTTT.

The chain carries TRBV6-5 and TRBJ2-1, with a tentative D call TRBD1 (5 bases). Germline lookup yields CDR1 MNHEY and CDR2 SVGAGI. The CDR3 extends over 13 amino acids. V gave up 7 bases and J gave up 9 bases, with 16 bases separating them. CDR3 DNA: TGTGCCAGCACTCCTCAGGGCCAAGGTGAGCAGTTCTTC. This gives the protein CASTPQGQGEQFF.

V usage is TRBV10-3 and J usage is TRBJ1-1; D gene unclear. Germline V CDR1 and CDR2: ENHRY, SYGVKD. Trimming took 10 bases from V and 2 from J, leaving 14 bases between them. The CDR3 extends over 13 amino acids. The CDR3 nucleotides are TGTGCCACCGCTTGGAGAGAAAACACTGAAGCTTTCTTT. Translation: CATAWRENTEAFF.

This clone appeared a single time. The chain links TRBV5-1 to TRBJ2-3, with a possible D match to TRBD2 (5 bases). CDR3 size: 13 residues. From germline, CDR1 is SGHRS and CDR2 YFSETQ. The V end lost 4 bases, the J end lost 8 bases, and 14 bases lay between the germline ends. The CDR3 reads CASSRDLEGTQYF. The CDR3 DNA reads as TGCGCCAGCAGCCGCGACCTAGAGGGTACGCAGTATTTT.

CDR3 region: CASSFRVGGKFF. The CDR3 DNA is TGTGCCAGCAGTTTTAGAGTGGGGGGGAAGTTCTTC. The chain employs TRBV12-3 or TRBV12-4 and TRBJ2-1; 7 bases match TRBD2. There are 12 residues in the CDR3. The V and J ends lost 3 bases and 14 bases, in that order; junction bases with no gene match: 7.

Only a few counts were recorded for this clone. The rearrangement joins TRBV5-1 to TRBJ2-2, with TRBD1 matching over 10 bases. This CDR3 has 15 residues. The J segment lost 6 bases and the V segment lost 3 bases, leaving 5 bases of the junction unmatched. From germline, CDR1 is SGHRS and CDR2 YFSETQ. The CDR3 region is CASSSGTGVAGELFF. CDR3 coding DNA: TGCGCCAGCAGCTCCGGGACAGGGGTTGCCGGGGAGCTGTTTTTT.

The CDR3 DNA follows: TGTGCCAGCAGCTTAGTCAGCGGGGCTCTCTACGAGCAGTACTTC. It is translated as CASSLVSGALYEQYF. The chain links TRBV11-2 to TRBJ2-7; 7 nucleotides agree with TRBD2. V trimming: 1 base; J trimming: 3 bases; junction bases outside the gene matches: 6. The CDR3 covers 15 residues. Germline assignment: CDR1 SGHAT and CDR2 FQNNGV.

The CDR3 reads CASSPGRGLPDYAEQYF. In nucleotides, the CDR3 is TGTGCCAGCAGCCCCGGCCGGGGACTTCCAGATTACGCTGAGCAGTACTTC. The chain is built from TRBV9 and TRBJ2-7, with D possibly matching TRBD2 (6 bases). Trimming left V 4 bases short and J 7 bases short, with 27 bases between. CDR3 length equals 17 residues. Germline V gene sequence: CDR1 SGDLS, CDR2 YYNGEE. The full variable domain, completed using reference TRBV9 and TRBJ2-7, is DSGVTQTPKHLITATGQRVTLRCSPRSGDLSVYWYQQSLDQGLQFLIQYYNGEERAKGNILERFSAQQFPDLHSELNLSSLELGDSALYFCASSPGRGLPDYAEQYFGPGTRLTVT.

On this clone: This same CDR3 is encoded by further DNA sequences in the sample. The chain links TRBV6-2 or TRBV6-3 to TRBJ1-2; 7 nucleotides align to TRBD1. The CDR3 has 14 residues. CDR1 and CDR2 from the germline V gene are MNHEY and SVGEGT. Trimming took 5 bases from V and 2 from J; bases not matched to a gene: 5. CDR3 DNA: TGTGCCAGCAGTACAAAACAGGGGAACTATGGCTACACCTTC. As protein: CASSTKQGNYGYTF.